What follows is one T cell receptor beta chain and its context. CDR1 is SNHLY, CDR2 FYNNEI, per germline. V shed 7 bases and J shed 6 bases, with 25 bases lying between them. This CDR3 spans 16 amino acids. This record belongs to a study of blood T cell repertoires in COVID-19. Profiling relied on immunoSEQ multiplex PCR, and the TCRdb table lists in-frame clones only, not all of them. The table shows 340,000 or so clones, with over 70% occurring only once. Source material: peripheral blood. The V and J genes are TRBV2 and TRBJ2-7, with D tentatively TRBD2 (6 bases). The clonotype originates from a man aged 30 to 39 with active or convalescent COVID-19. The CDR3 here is CASTGGTPGELGEQYF. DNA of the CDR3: TGTGCCAGCACCGGGGGAACTCCTGGGGAATTAGGCGAGCAGTACTTC.